This entry lists 31 T cell receptor beta chains sequenced from one sample in a study of T cells in women clearing cervical HPV infection. Generated by immunoSEQ multiplex PCR, the TCRdb table keeps only in-frame clones and is missing some. In total, the table holds roughly 22,000 clones. The material sequenced was blood buffy coat. The receptors derive from a woman between 18 and 75 years old with a cervical HPV16 infection that either progressed to CIN3+ or cleared (not recorded which).

CDR3 DNA, as far as it was read: TGCAGTGCTCCACGACAGGGGGCTGGTCAAGAGACC. Protein product: CSAPRQGAGQET. In full, the CDR3 is CSAPRQGAGQETQYF. The rearrangement links TRBV20-1 to TRBJ2-5, with 10 bases that match TRBD1. The read terminates 3 residues before the CDR3 end, so the remaining end is supplied by the germline J gene. CDR1 and CDR2 (germline): DFQATT, SNEGSKA (reference sequence). This CDR3 has 15 amino acids. V was clipped by 5 bases and J by 2 bases; unmatched bases: 8.

A word on this clone: The CDR3 is cut off 3 residues early in the read; its end comes from the germline J gene. The chain employs TRBV7-2 and TRBJ1-5; a possible D gene is TRBD1 (5 bases). In germline, CDR1 is SGHTA, CDR2 FQGNSA. The V and J ends lost 1 base and 5 bases respectively, with 9 bases between them. The CDR3 extends over 14 amino acids. The CDR3 loop reads CASSLVGGDQPQHF. The sequenced CDR3 bases are TGTGCCAGCAGCTTAGTGGGAGGGGATCAGCCC.

As to this clone: Read coverage stops 3 residues before the CDR3 terminus; the germline J gene supplies the remainder. The rearrangement links TRBV2 to TRBJ1-4; 10 nucleotides match TRBD1. The V and J ends lost 8 bases and 8 bases, in that order; junction bases with no gene match: 8. CDR3 length: 14 amino acids. Germline V gene data show CDR1 as SNHLY and CDR2 as FYNNEI. CDR3 DNA (partial): TGTGCCAGCGGGGGACAGGGGCGCCAGGAAAAA. Protein sequence: CASGGQGRQEK. The entire CDR3 is CASGGQGRQEKLFF.

To note about this clone: The read ends 3 residues shy of where the CDR3 ends; the end is completed using the germline J gene. The chain carries TRBV10-3 and TRBJ2-1; 7 bases line up with TRBD2. The junction had 9 bases not matched to a gene; V was cut back by 4 bases and J by 9 bases. Germline V lookup: CDR1 ENHRY, CDR2 SYGVKD. The CDR3 totals 14 residues. The sequenced CDR3 bases are TGTGCCATCAGTGTAGGCGGGAGTGGCAGTGAG. Protein product: CAISVGGSGSE. The whole CDR3 protein is CAISVGGSGSEQFF.

Notes on this clone: Read data end 3 residues before the CDR3 end; the end is taken from the germline J gene. This same CDR3 is encoded by further DNA sequences in the sample. The chain carries TRBV10-3 and TRBJ1-2; unclear D gene. The CDR3 is 12 residues long. Deletions cut 3 bases from V and 4 bases from J, with 6 bases between. Germline CDR1 is ENHRY and CDR2 is SYGVKD. This CDR3 reads CAISEQFYGYTF. The sequenced part of the CDR3 DNA is TGTGCCATCAGTGAACAGTTCTATGGC.

As to this clone: The CDR3 end lies 3 residues beyond the end of the read and is filled in from the germline J gene. The chain joins TRBV5-1 to TRBJ1-1; no firm D call. Between the trimmed V and J ends, which lost 4 bases and 1 base, there was a span of 11 bases. Germline assignment: CDR1 SGHRS and CDR2 YFSETQ. This CDR3 is built from 14 residues. The CDR3 loop reads CASSRAVENTEAFF. Partial CDR3 DNA: TGCGCCAGCAGCAGGGCTGTTGAGAACACTGAA.

For this clone: The DNA ends 3 residues before the CDR3 does, and the rest of the CDR3 is filled in from the germline J gene. The chain employs TRBV19 and TRBJ2-1; the match to TRBD2 covers 13 bases. Germline V gene lookup returns CDR1 LNHDA and CDR2 SQIVND (reference sequence). The CDR3 is 14 amino acids. Germline trimming cut 9 bases from V and 8 bases from J; bases unmatched to any gene: 7. The sequenced CDR3 bases are TGTGCCAGCCAACGGACTAGCGGGAGTTATGAG. This codes for CASQRTSGSYE. The full-length CDR3 reads as CASQRTSGSYEQFF.

In the case of this clone: The CDR3 end lies 3 residues beyond the end of the read and is filled in from the germline J gene. This chain links TRBV5-8 with TRBJ1-5; D might be TRBD1 (6 bases). The germline gives CDR1 SGHTS, CDR2 YDEGEE. V lost 0 bases to trimming and J lost 0 bases, with 7 bases between them. This CDR3 has 15 residues. The covered CDR3 bases are TGTGCCAGCAGCTTGGGGACAGTTAGCAATCAGCCC. Translated, it gives CASSLGTVSNQP. The complete CDR3 protein is CASSLGTVSNQPQHF.

As to this clone: The read falls 3 residues short of the CDR3 end, and the missing part is taken from the germline J gene. The V gene is TRBV7-2, the J gene TRBJ1-2; no definite D call. Germline CDR1 is SGHTA and CDR2 is FQGNSA. This CDR3 has 15 residues. V was shortened by 8 bases and J by 6 bases, with 22 bases between the two germline ends. The CDR3 sequence: CASASSRGKGDGYTF. CDR3 DNA, as far as it was read: TGTGCCAGCGCCAGCTCCCGCGGGAAAGGCGATGGC.

Note on this clone: The read comes to an end 3 residues before the CDR3 does, leaving the germline J gene to fill in the end. The chain has TRBV19 and TRBJ1-3, with D perhaps matching TRBD1 (5 bases). Trimming left V 7 bases short and J 1 base short, with 11 bases between. The CDR3 contains 14 residues. Germline lookup yields CDR1 LNHDA and CDR2 SQIVND (reference sequence). CDR3 in amino acids: CASNVRGSGNTIYF. CDR3 bases read: TGTGCCAGTAACGTCCGGGGGTCTGGAAACACC. Supplemented by reference TRBV19 and TRBJ1-3, the full variable domain reads DGGITQSPKYLFRKEGQNVTLSCEQNLNHDAMYWYRQDPGQGLRLIYYSQIVNDFQKGDIAEGYSVSREKKESFPLTVTSAQKNPTAFYLCASNVRGSGNTIYFGEGSWLTVV.

A remark on this clone: Germline is not matched at one junction end, which may reflect a read error. The missing CDR3 end, 3 residues past where the read stops, is filled in from the germline J gene. This chain links TRBV2 with TRBJ1-6; a possible D gene is TRBD1 (5 bases). This CDR3 contains 14 residues. Germline loops: CDR1 SNHLY, CDR2 FYNNEI. The CDR3 here is CDSTTDKYGSPLHF. Partial CDR3 DNA: TGTGACAGCACCACGGACAAATACGGTTCACCC.

On this clone: The read is 3 residues too short to cover the CDR3 end, so that end is filled in from the germline J gene. The genes are TRBV30 and TRBJ1-2, with TRBD1 as a possible D gene (5 bases). The CDR3 extends over 13 amino acids. Per germline, CDR1 GTSNPN and CDR2 SVGIG (reference sequence). CDR3 bases read: TGTGCCTGGAGTGTTTCAGGGTCAAGGGGC. This gives the protein CAWSVSGSRG. The complete CDR3 sequence is CAWSVSGSRGYTF.

A note on this clone: The read gets to within 3 residues of the CDR3 end, and the germline J gene fills in the rest. This sequence joins TRBV18 and TRBJ2-5, with a possible D match to TRBD2 (7 bases). CDR1 is KGHSH and CDR2 is LQKENI in the germline V gene. The V end was cut by 3 bases, the J end by 2 bases, with 13 bases between. CDR3 length: 15 amino acids. Incomplete CDR3 DNA: TGTGCCAGCTCACCGTCCGGGGGGCCTCAAGAGACC. Residues: CASSPSGGPQET. The CDR3, in full, reads CASSPSGGPQETQYF.

Details on this clone: The read ends 3 residues early relative to the CDR3; the germline J gene fills the gap. The rearrangement links TRBV9 to TRBJ1-2, with a tentative D call TRBD1 (5 bases). The germline V gene encodes CDR1 SGDLS and CDR2 YYNGEE. V lost 0 bases, J lost 4 bases, and 16 bases lay in between. This CDR3 is built from 16 residues. The part of the CDR3 DNA that was read is TGTGCCAGCAGCGTAGGACAGCCCGGGCGTGGCTATGGC. Amino acids: CASSVGQPGRGYG. The entire CDR3 is CASSVGQPGRGYGYTF.

As regards this clone: The read ends 3 residues shy of where the CDR3 ends; the end is completed using the germline J gene. The V call is TRBV7-9, the J call TRBJ1-1, with 9 bases aligning to TRBD1. Germline lookup yields CDR1 SEHNR and CDR2 FQNEAQ (reference sequence). J was trimmed by 4 bases and V by 8 bases; bases with no gene match: 8. The CDR3 consists of 14 residues. The CDR3 protein is CASLPRQGGTEAFF. Incomplete CDR3 DNA: TGTGCCAGCTTGCCCCGACAGGGGGGCACTGAA.

Notes on this clone: With the read ending 3 residues before the CDR3 end, the germline J gene is used to fill in that end. This rearrangement joins TRBV20-1 to TRBJ2-3, with 8 bases aligning to TRBD2. Germline CDR1 reads DFQATT; CDR2 reads SNEGSKA (reference sequence). CDR3 size: 13 residues. V shed 7 bases, J shed 4 bases, and the junction held 7 bases outside the gene matches. The DNA read from the CDR3 is TGCAGTGGGGGCGTAGCGGGACCAGATACG. It translates to CSGGVAGPDT. The full CDR3 reads CSGGVAGPDTQYF.

A remark on this clone: The CDR3 end lies 3 residues beyond the end of the read and is filled in from the germline J gene. The J gene is TRBJ2-1, the V gene TRBV19; a weak D match, TRBD1 (5 bases). Germline CDR1 is LNHDA and CDR2 is SQIVND (reference sequence). The CDR3 loop spans 14 amino acids. V was shortened by 3 bases and J by 8 bases, with 14 bases between the two germline ends. CDR3 region: CASSMGRVSDEQFF. The CDR3 bases that were read are TGTGCCAGTAGTATGGGCAGGGTGAGCGATGAG.

As for this clone: The CDR3 end is not reached by the read, which stops 3 residues before it; the germline J gene fills it in. This chain connects TRBV5-1 to TRBJ2-1, with 11 positions matching TRBD2. The CDR3 contains 16 residues. J was trimmed by 7 bases and V by 2 bases; bases with no gene match: 8. Germline lookup yields CDR1 SGHRS and CDR2 YFSETQ. CDR3 bases read: TGCGCCAGCAGCTTTGGGACTAGCGGCCTCGGGAATGAG. This codes for CASSFGTSGLGNE. The full CDR3 protein reads CASSFGTSGLGNEQFF.

Details on this clone: The CDR3 goes on 3 residues after the read ends, and that part is filled in from the germline J gene. The chain links TRBV10-3 to TRBJ1-1; 7 bases line up with TRBD1. With 6 bases clipped from V and 5 bases from J, the junction kept 12 bases outside the gene matches. CDR3 length: 15 residues. Germline loops: CDR1 ENHRY, CDR2 SYGVKD. The CDR3 bases that were read are TGTGCCATCAGCGTAAGATACGACAGGGAGACTGAA. This sequence encodes CAISVRYDRETE. From start to end, the CDR3 is CAISVRYDRETEAFF.

About this clone itself: The sequenced fragment ends 3 residues before the CDR3 boundary, so the rest is inferred from the germline J gene. The chain carries TRBV5-6 and TRBJ1-1; D not resolved. The germline V gene encodes CDR1 SGHDT and CDR2 YYEEEE. V was pared by 3 bases and J by 7 bases, with 13 bases between. This CDR3 region has 13 residues. The CDR3 sequence: CASSSSTKIEAFF. CDR3 bases read: TGTGCCAGCAGCTCGTCTACTAAAATTGAA.

About this clone: The CDR3 is cut off 3 residues early in the read; its end comes from the germline J gene. This chain links TRBV9 with TRBJ2-2, with 11 bases identical to TRBD2. Germline trimming cut 3 bases from V and 5 bases from J; bases unmatched to any gene: 6. This CDR3 spans 16 amino acids. The germline gives CDR1 SGDLS, CDR2 YYNGEE. CDR3 loop: CASSALTSGSTGELFF. CDR3 bases read: TGTGCCAGCAGCGCGTTAACTAGCGGGAGTACCGGGGAG.

Note on this clone: The sequenced fragment ends 3 residues before the CDR3 boundary, so the rest is inferred from the germline J gene. The chain couples TRBV5-6 to TRBJ2-7, with D perhaps given as TRBD1 or TRBD2 (5 bases each). In germline, CDR1 is SGHDT, CDR2 YYEEEE. V lost 4 bases, J lost 2 bases, and 13 bases lay in between. The length of the CDR3 is 14 residues. The CDR3 reads CASSQRGEAYEQYF. The covered CDR3 bases are TGTGCCAGCAGCCAAAGGGGAGAAGCCTACGAG. Filled out from reference TRBV5-6 and TRBJ2-7, the complete variable domain reads DAGVTQSPTHLIKTRGQQVTLRCSPKSGHDTVSWYQQALGQGPQFIFQYYEEEERQRGNFPDRFSGHQFPNYSSELNVNALLLGDSALYLCASSQRGEAYEQYFGPGTRLTVT.

Note on this clone: From the germline J gene comes the end of the CDR3, since the read stops 3 residues before it. This chain joins TRBV6-2 or TRBV6-3 and TRBJ2-2; 7 bases agree with TRBD2. Germline V CDR1 and CDR2: MNHEY, SVGEGT. J lost 3 bases, V lost 4 bases, and 2 bases had no gene match. The CDR3 consists of 14 residues. The part of the CDR3 DNA that was read is TGTGCCAGCAGTTTGGGGGGGGACACCGGGGAG. This translates into CASSLGGDTGE. The whole CDR3 sequence reads CASSLGGDTGELFF.

Points on this clone: With the read ending 3 residues before the CDR3 end, the germline J gene is used to fill in that end. Different DNA sequences within this sample yield the same CDR3. The chain recombines TRBV6-1 with TRBJ2-3; 7 nucleotides match TRBD2. The CDR3 loop spans 14 amino acids. Looked up from germline, CDR1 is MNHNS and CDR2 is SASEGT. V shed 4 bases, J shed 4 bases, and the junction held 5 bases outside the gene matches. The chain's CDR3 is CASSGPGRADTQYF. Incomplete CDR3 DNA: TGTGCCAGCAGTGGCCCAGGGAGGGCAGATACG.

As regards this clone: The DNA ends 3 residues before the CDR3 does, and the rest of the CDR3 is filled in from the germline J gene. The chain couples TRBV18 to TRBJ2-7; tentatively, D is TRBD1 (5 bases). The germline CDR1 and CDR2 sequences are KGHSH and LQKENI. V lost 1 base and J 5 bases, leaving 6 bases between the germline ends. The CDR3 has 12 amino acids. CDR3 DNA (partial): TGTGCCAGCTCACCACAGGGGCACGAG. This codes for CASSPQGHE. The full CDR3 sequence reads CASSPQGHEQYF.

As for this clone: The read stops 3 residues short of the end of the CDR3; the missing end is completed from the germline J gene. The V and J genes are TRBV30 and TRBJ2-6; tentatively, D is TRBD1 or TRBD2 (5 bases each). The V and J ends lost 8 bases and 0 bases respectively, with 14 bases between them. CDR3 length: 15 amino acids. Germline V gene sequence: CDR1 GTSNPN, CDR2 SVGIG (reference sequence). The CDR3 here is CAARKGSSGANVLTF. The CDR3 DNA, read in part, is TGTGCCGCTAGGAAGGGGAGCTCTGGGGCCAACGTC.

On this clone: Read coverage stops 3 residues before the CDR3 terminus; the germline J gene supplies the remainder. The V call is TRBV5-1, the J call TRBJ2-7; TRBD2 is a possible D gene (7 bases). Per the germline V gene, CDR1 is SGHRS and CDR2 is YFSETQ. V dropped 3 bases and J dropped 6 bases, with 25 bases sitting between them. This CDR3 region has 17 residues. CDR3 in amino acids: CASSSTTSSGGGSEQYF. CDR3 bases read: TGCGCCAGCAGCTCTACCACCTCTAGCGGAGGGGGGAGCGAG.

Turning to this clone: The read gets to within 3 residues of the CDR3 end, and the germline J gene fills in the rest. The chain recombines TRBV2 with TRBJ2-6; 7 positions agree with TRBD1. Germline trimming cut 6 bases from V and 2 bases from J; bases unmatched to any gene: 7. Germline V gene lookup returns CDR1 SNHLY and CDR2 FYNNEI. The CDR3 is 16 amino acids. The CDR3 loop reads CASRDRQGAGANVLTF. Partial CDR3 DNA: TGTGCCAGCAGAGACCGACAGGGAGCTGGGGCCAACGTC.

Concerning this clone itself: The read gets to within 3 residues of the CDR3 end, and the germline J gene fills in the rest. The chain carries TRBV13 and TRBJ2-3; TRBD2 is a possible D gene (6 bases). This CDR3 has 17 amino acids. V was pared by 4 bases and J by 0 bases, with 17 bases between. Germline lookup yields CDR1 PRHDT and CDR2 FYEKMQ (reference sequence). CDR3 region: CASSSAVFGTSTDTQYF. The sequenced CDR3 bases are TGTGCCAGCAGCTCAGCCGTATTCGGGACTAGCACAGATACG.

Comment on this clone: Read sequence stops 3 residues before the CDR3 end, and the germline J gene provides the missing end. This chain joins TRBV20-1 and TRBJ2-5; D not resolved. The CDR3 runs to 14 residues. The germline gives CDR1 DFQATT, CDR2 SNEGSKA (reference sequence). Trimming took off 6 bases at V and 5 bases at J, with 19 bases between the two ends. CDR3 in amino acids: CSAQTTQSTETQYF. The sequenced part of the CDR3 DNA is TGCAGTGCCCAAACGACACAGAGTACGGAGACC.

A note on this clone: The CDR3 end is not reached by the read, which stops 3 residues before it; the germline J gene fills it in. V gene TRBV20-1 combines with J gene TRBJ2-7, with 8 positions matching TRBD2. V was pared by 3 bases and J by 5 bases, with 9 bases of the junction left unmatched. This CDR3 is 14 amino acids long. Germline V gene lookup returns CDR1 DFQATT and CDR2 SNEGSKA (reference sequence). The CDR3 sequence is CSARLVFSGNEQYF. Incomplete CDR3 DNA: TGCAGTGCTAGGTTGGTCTTTAGCGGGAACGAG.